Below, one T cell receptor beta chain is given with its context. Its antigen is undetermined. One end of the junction does not line up with germline, which may come from a read error. Other DNA sequences in the same sample also yield this CDR3. This sample stems from a study of cytomegalovirus exposure and HLA in healthy donors. On the study more broadly: The roughly 130 validation repertoires used the same platform as the 666 first-cohort repertoires, a later analysis reported. Study-level results: The study put about 180 TCR beta chains on its list as cytomegalovirus-associated.

Germline CDR1 reads KGHSH; CDR2 reads LQKENI. The CDR3 covers 14 residues. TCRdb keeps only in-frame clones here, not all; method: immunoSEQ multiplex PCR. The data contain roughly 100,000 clones, approximately 86% of them seen just once; the ten biggest clones take up about 4%. The chain is built from TRBV18 and TRBJ2-1; 11 bases fit TRBD2. The receptor was isolated from a woman younger than 35 in good health and CMV-seropositive. The sequenced sample consisted of PBMCs. The CDR3 region is CASSPGTSGNEQFF. CDR3 nucleotides: TGTGCCAGTTCACCTGGGACTAGCGGCAATGAGCAGTTCTTC.